This entry describes one T cell receptor (beta chain). What it binds is unknown. Profiling relied on immunoSEQ multiplex PCR, and the TCRdb table lists in-frame clones only, not all of them. The profile shows about 26,000 clones, about 89% of them singletons. This entry comes from a study of tissue T cells after allogeneic stem cell transplantation. Study summary: Of the grafts for graft-versus-host disease patients, several were unmodified and three CD34-selected. Where cell numbers permitted, CD3+ T cells were sorted from preserved blood and marrow. Findings and limits, study-wide: TCR repertoires tracked anatomic similarity, regardless of disease or transplant status.

This CDR3 comprises 14 residues. The germline gives CDR1 LGHDT, CDR2 YNNKEL (reference sequence). V gave up 3 bases and J gave up 8 bases, with 13 bases separating them. The sample here was blood, taken before transplantation. The TCR was taken from a male donor older than 55 who later had graft-versus-host disease after an allogeneic stem cell transplant. The chain carries TRBV3-1 (or the pseudogene TRBV3-2) and TRBJ1-4; D unclear. CDR3 nucleotide sequence: TGTGCCAGCAGCCAGGTCGTCCTGGGGGAAAAACTGTTTTTT. Amino acids: CASSQVVLGEKLFF.